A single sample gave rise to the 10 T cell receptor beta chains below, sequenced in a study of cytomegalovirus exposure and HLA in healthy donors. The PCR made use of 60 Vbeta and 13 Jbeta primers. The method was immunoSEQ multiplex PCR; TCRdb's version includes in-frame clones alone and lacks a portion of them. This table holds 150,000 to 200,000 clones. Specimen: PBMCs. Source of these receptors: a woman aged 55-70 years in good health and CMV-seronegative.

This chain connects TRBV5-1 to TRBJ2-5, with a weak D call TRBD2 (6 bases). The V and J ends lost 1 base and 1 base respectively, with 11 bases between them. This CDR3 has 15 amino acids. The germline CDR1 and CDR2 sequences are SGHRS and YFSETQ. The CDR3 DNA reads TGCGCCAGCAGCTTGTTTGGAGGGCCCCAAGAGACCCAGTACTTC. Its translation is CASSLFGGPQETQYF.

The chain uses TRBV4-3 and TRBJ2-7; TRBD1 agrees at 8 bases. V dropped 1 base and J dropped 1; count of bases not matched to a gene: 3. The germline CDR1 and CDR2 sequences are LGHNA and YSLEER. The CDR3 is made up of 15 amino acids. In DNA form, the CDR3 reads TGCGCCAGCAGCCAAGTAAGGACAGGGTCCTACGAGCAGTACTTC. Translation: CASSQVRTGSYEQYF.

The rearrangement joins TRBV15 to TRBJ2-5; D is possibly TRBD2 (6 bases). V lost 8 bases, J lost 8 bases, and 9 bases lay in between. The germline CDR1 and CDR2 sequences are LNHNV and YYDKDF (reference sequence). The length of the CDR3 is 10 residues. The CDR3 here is CATGLQTQYF. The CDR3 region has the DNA TGTGCCACCGGACTACAAACCCAGTACTTC.

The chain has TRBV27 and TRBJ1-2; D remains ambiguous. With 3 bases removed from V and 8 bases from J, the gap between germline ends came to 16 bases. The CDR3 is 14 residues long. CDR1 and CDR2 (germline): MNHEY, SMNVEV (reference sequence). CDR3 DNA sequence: TGTGCCAGCAGTTTCTCGGGAGGCTCCTACGGCTACACCTTC. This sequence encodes CASSFSGGSYGYTF.

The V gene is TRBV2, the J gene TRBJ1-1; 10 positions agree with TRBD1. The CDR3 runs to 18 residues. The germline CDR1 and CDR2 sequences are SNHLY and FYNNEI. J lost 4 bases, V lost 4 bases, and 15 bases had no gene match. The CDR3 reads CASSGNRDRGNRGTEAFF. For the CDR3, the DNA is TGTGCCAGCAGTGGAAACCGGGACAGGGGAAACAGAGGCACTGAAGCTTTCTTT.

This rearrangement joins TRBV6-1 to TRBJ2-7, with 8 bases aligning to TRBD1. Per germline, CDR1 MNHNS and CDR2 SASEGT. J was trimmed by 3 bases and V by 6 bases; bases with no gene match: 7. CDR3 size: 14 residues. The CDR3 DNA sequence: TGTGCCAGCAGCTCGACAGGGGCGGACTACGAGCAGTACTTC. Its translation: CASSSTGADYEQYF.

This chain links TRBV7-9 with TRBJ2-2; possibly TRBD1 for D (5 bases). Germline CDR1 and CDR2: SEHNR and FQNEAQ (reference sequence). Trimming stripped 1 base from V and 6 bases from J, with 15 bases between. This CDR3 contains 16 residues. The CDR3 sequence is CASSLVFGHLPGELFF. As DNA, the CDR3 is TGTGCCAGCAGCTTAGTATTTGGACACCTCCCCGGGGAGCTGTTTTTT.

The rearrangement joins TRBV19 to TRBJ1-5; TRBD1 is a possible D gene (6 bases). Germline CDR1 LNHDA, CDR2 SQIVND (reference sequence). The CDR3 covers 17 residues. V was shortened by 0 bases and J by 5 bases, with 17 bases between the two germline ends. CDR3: CASSIDLTRGGDQPQHF. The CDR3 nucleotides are TGTGCCAGTAGTATAGATTTAACTCGGGGGGGCGATCAGCCCCAGCATTTT.

This CDR3 reads CASSWAGNEQYF. In DNA, the CDR3 is TGTGCCAGCAGTTGGGCAGGGAACGAGCAGTACTTC. This chain joins TRBV27 and TRBJ2-7; tentative D call: TRBD1 (5 bases). V gave up 4 bases and J gave up 5 bases, with 9 bases separating them. Per the germline V gene, CDR1 is MNHEY and CDR2 is SMNVEV (reference sequence). The CDR3 covers 12 residues.

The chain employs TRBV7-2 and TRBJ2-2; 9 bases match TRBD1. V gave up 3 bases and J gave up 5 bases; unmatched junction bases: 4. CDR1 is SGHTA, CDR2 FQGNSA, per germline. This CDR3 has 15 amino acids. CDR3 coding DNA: TGTGCCAGCAGCTTCAACAGGGGGCAAACCGGGGAGCTGTTTTTT. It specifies CASSFNRGQTGELFF.